A single sample is the source of the 18 T cell receptor beta chains below, sequenced in a study of graft-versus-host responses after intestinal transplantation. Antigens of these TCRs are unknown. This table comes from immunoSEQ multiplex PCR, and its TCRdb copy is limited to in-frame clones, with some not included. The sample lists tens of thousands of clones; about 94% were seen once. The starting material was unstimulated CD8+ T cells sorted from spleen or lymph node cells, obtained before intestinal transplant. The receptors originated from a human donor who received an intestinal transplant.

The chain couples TRBV7-9 to TRBJ1-1, with TRBD1 matching 8 bases. Germline V lookup: CDR1 SEHNR, CDR2 FQNEAQ (reference sequence). The CDR3 totals 16 residues. Losses at the gene ends were 3 bases for V and 5 bases for J; bases not matched to a gene: 11. DNA of the CDR3: TGTGCCAGCAGCTTTGTGTCAGGACAGGGTGGAACTGAAGCTTTCTTT. Translating gives CASSFVSGQGGTEAFF.

The chain uses TRBV6-1 and TRBJ2-5; D not certain. The CDR3 length is 16 residues. CDR1 MNHNS and CDR2 SASEGT come from the germline V gene. V lost 2 bases and J 3 bases, leaving 16 bases between the germline ends. CDR3 bases: TGTGCCAGCAGTGAACAGACTTGGATGCAAGAAGAGACCCAGTACTTC. As protein: CASSEQTWMQEETQYF.

This sequence joins TRBV9 and TRBJ1-1; no clear D. This CDR3 comprises 14 residues. The V end was cut by 0 bases, the J end by 8 bases, with 14 bases between. Germline V gene lookup returns CDR1 SGDLS and CDR2 YYNGEE. CDR3 in DNA: TGTGCCAGCAGCGTAGGGGTGATGGGCGGGGAAGCTTTCTTT. Translating gives CASSVGVMGGEAFF. The variable domain in full, with the rest retrieved from reference TRBV9 and TRBJ1-1, is DSGVTQTPKHLITATGQRVTLRCSPRSGDLSVYWYQQSLDQGLQFLIQYYNGEERAKGNILERFSAQQFPDLHSELNLSSLELGDSALYFCASSVGVMGGEAFFGQGTRLTVV.

The V gene is TRBV29-1, the J gene TRBJ2-7; D is perhaps TRBD1 (6 bases). Germline V gives CDR1 SQVTM, CDR2 ANQGSEA. V gave up 4 bases and J gave up 0 bases, with 10 bases separating them. The CDR3 contains 13 residues. In DNA form, the CDR3 reads TGCAGCGTTGGGGACACAAGCTCCTACGAGCAGTACTTC. Translation: CSVGDTSSYEQYF.

The gene calls are TRBV9 and TRBJ2-1; D could derive from TRBD1 or TRBD2 (5 bases each). V lost 0 bases and J lost 4, with 14 bases in between. CDR3 length: 16 amino acids. CDR1 is SGDLS, CDR2 YYNGEE, per germline. DNA of the CDR3: TGTGCCAGCAGCGTAGACGGGACGGAGGTTTACAATGAGCAGTTCTTC. Residues: CASSVDGTEVYNEQFF.

V gene TRBV5-6 combines with J gene TRBJ2-1; the D gene could be TRBD1 or TRBD2 (5 bases each). The V gene's germline CDR1 is SGHDT and CDR2 YYEEEE. This CDR3 is built from 13 residues. The V end was cut by 1 base, the J end by 8 bases, with 10 bases between. CDR3 loop: CASSLWGRHEQFF. CDR3 DNA sequence: TGTGCCAGCAGCTTGTGGGGACGCCATGAGCAGTTCTTC.

The rearrangement joins TRBV27 to TRBJ2-7; no clear D. Germline CDR1 is MNHEY and CDR2 is SMNVEV (reference sequence). V shed 3 bases and J shed 3 bases, with 6 bases lying between them. This CDR3 has 12 amino acids. The DNA of the CDR3 is TGTGCCAGCAGTTTTTGGGGCTACGAGCAGTACTTC. Translation: CASSFWGYEQYF.

This sequence joins TRBV30 and TRBJ1-4, with D perhaps TRBD1 (5 bases). Germline CDR1 is GTSNPN and CDR2 is SVGIG (reference sequence). Trimming removed 3 bases at V and 5 bases at J, with 19 bases between. This CDR3 has 16 residues. The CDR3 here is CAWRNSRRGENEKLFF. The CDR3 nucleotides read TGTGCCTGGAGAAACTCAAGGAGGGGCGAAAATGAAAAACTGTTTTTT.

The chain combines TRBV15 with TRBJ1-1; D unresolved. CDR1 is LNHNV and CDR2 is YYDKDF in the germline V gene (reference sequence). CDR3 length equals 14 residues. V was pared by 1 base and J by 3 bases, with 9 bases between. The CDR3 bases are TGTGCCACCAGCAGAGTAGATAGTGACACTGAAGCTTTCTTT. Residues: CATSRVDSDTEAFF.

The chain joins TRBV27 to TRBJ2-5; TRBD2 aligns across 7 bases. The trim removed 5 bases at V and 2 bases at J, leaving 5 bases unmatched. CDR1 MNHEY and CDR2 SMNVEV come from the germline V gene (reference sequence). This CDR3 is 14 amino acids long. Here the CDR3 DNA reads TGTGCCAGCAGTCCCCTAGCGGAACAAGAGACCCAGTACTTC. Translation gives CASSPLAEQETQYF.

The chain recombines TRBV9 with TRBJ1-4; D is perhaps TRBD1 (6 bases). CDR3 length: 15 amino acids. CDR1 and CDR2 (germline): SGDLS, YYNGEE. Trimming took off 4 bases at V and 4 bases at J, with 14 bases between the two ends. The CDR3 DNA reads as TGTGCCAGCAGCCCCAAGGACAGATATAATGAAAAACTGTTTTTT. Amino acid sequence: CASSPKDRYNEKLFF.

The rearrangement links TRBV4-1 to TRBJ1-5; 8 bases line up with TRBD1. Germline CDR1 is MGHRA and CDR2 is YSYEKL. Trimming cost V 3 bases and J 4 bases; bases outside gene matches: 8. The CDR3 is 16 residues long. The DNA for the CDR3 is TGCGCCAGCAGCCAGCCGGGACAGGATGTTAATCAGCCCCAGCATTTT. Protein product: CASSQPGQDVNQPQHF.

V is TRBV12-5 and J is TRBJ2-5; 9 bases are a match to TRBD1. J lost 3 bases, V lost 4 bases, and 9 bases had no gene match. This CDR3 is 16 amino acids long. The germline V gene encodes CDR1 LGHNT and CDR2 FRNRAP. The CDR3, as DNA: TGTGCTAGTGGTTCTCAAACAGGGGGCGTAGAAGAGACCCAGTACTTC. Protein: CASGSQTGGVEETQYF. The whole variable domain, remainder taken from reference TRBV12-5 and TRBJ2-5, is DARVTQTPRHKVTEMGQEVTMRCQPILGHNTVFWYRQTMMQGLELLAYFRNRAPLDDSGMPKDRFSAEMPDATLATLKIQPSEPRDSAVYFCASGSQTGGVEETQYFGPGTRLLVL.

The V call is TRBV10-1, the J call TRBJ2-7; 15 bases are shared with TRBD2. J lost 2 bases, V lost 6 bases, and 8 bases had no gene match. Per the germline V gene, CDR1 is WNHNN and CDR2 is SYGVQD (reference sequence). The CDR3 covers 17 residues. In DNA form, the CDR3 reads TGCGCCAGCAGCCCGGGACTAGCGGGAGGTCCCCCCTACGAGCAGTACTTC. It codes for CASSPGLAGGPPYEQYF.

This rearrangement joins TRBV5-1 to TRBJ2-2; 8 positions match TRBD2. The J segment lost 5 bases and the V segment lost 1 base, leaving 10 bases of the junction unmatched. The CDR3 is 17 residues long. In germline, CDR1 is SGHRS, CDR2 YFSETQ. The CDR3 bases are TGCGCCAGCAGCTTGTGGTACGGGAGGGTCCCTACCGGGGAGCTGTTTTTT. Translation: CASSLWYGRVPTGELFF.

The CDR3 spells CASSWGRALDTQYF. CDR3 nucleotides: TGTGCCAGCAGTTGGGGGAGGGCCCTAGATACGCAGTATTTT. The chain carries TRBV27 and TRBJ2-3; TRBD2 matches at 7 bases. CDR1 and CDR2 from the germline V gene are MNHEY and SMNVEV (reference sequence). V dropped 4 bases and J dropped 5; count of bases not matched to a gene: 6. This CDR3 spans 14 amino acids.

The chain recombines TRBV5-4 with TRBJ2-7, with 8 nucleotides matching TRBD2. The germline V gene has CDR1 SGHNT and CDR2 YYREEE (reference sequence). Trimming removed 3 bases from V and 2 bases from J; junction bases left unmatched: 4. This CDR3 has 14 amino acids. The CDR3 sequence is CASSWGLGAYEQYF. The CDR3 bases are TGTGCCAGCAGCTGGGGACTAGGGGCCTACGAGCAGTACTTC.

The chain uses TRBV27 and TRBJ1-2, with D possibly matching TRBD1 (6 bases). CDR1 MNHEY and CDR2 SMNVEV come from the germline V gene (reference sequence). The CDR3 runs 13 residues. V shed 4 bases and J shed 4 bases, with 10 bases lying between them. The CDR3 here is CASSSLDSYGYTF. The CDR3 DNA follows: TGTGCCAGCAGTTCCCTGGACAGCTATGGCTACACCTTC.